The clone carrying this T cell receptor beta chain appeared a single time. The sample comes from a study of blood T cell repertoires in COVID-19. Original data processing: Nucleated cell number was recorded as an estimate derived from reference gene primer amplification. Clones were read by immunoSEQ multiplex PCR, and TCRdb kept only the in-frame ones, dropping some. From that table come the V and J calls and clone size; the DNA was used to work out D and trimming. The top ten clones hold more than 15% of a sample with roughly 65,000 clones, about 81% of them seen once. The germline CDR1 and CDR2 sequences are LNHDA and SQIVND (reference sequence). This CDR3 region has 16 residues. V lost 3 bases to trimming and J lost 2 bases, with 11 bases between them.

The clonotype comes from an older man with acute or convalescent COVID-19. The chain is built from TRBV19 and TRBJ2-6; D might be TRBD1 (5 bases). Sequencing was done on a sample of peripheral blood. CDR3: CASSIPGYTGANVLTF. Here the CDR3 DNA reads TGTGCCAGTAGTATTCCAGGGTACACTGGGGCCAACGTCCTGACTTTC.